Following are 5 T cell receptor beta chains from one sample sequenced in a study of T cell repertoires in cytomegalovirus infection. These receptors' antigens are unknown. Using its own MiXCR run on the reads, TCRdb lists one record per CDR3 protein. The sample includes tens of thousands of distinct CDR3 sequences, about a fifth of them seen just once. The specimen was CD8+ T cells from cultured PBMCs, collected from culture after CMV antigen stimulation. The receptors here all came from a human donor in good health (CMV status not recorded). Some clones in this sample may be carry-over from other donors' samples.

This clonotype was counted between two and nine times. The chain carries TRBV7-2 and TRBJ2-3; 11 bases are shared with TRBD2. CDR3 size: 16 residues. Germline loops: CDR1 SGHTA, CDR2 FQGNSA. Trimming at V came to 5 bases and at J to 4 bases, leaving 8 bases not matched to a gene. The CDR3 nucleotides read TGTGCCAGCAGCAAGATAGCGGGAGGGGGAGCAGATACGCAGTATTTT. Encoded protein: CASSKIAGGGADTQYF.

The J gene is TRBJ2-1, the V gene TRBV4-1; D is unresolved. Germline CDR1 is MGHRA and CDR2 is YSYEKL. This CDR3 contains 16 residues. Trimming took off 5 bases at V and 0 bases at J, with 14 bases between the two ends. The CDR3 sequence: CASSKGRKSSYNEQFF. The CDR3 bases are TGCGCCAGCAGCAAAGGACGGAAAAGCTCCTACAATGAGCAGTTCTTC.

V and J are TRBV7-9 and TRBJ1-5; D not certain. The germline V gene encodes CDR1 SEHNR and CDR2 FQNEAQ (reference sequence). This CDR3 is 15 amino acids long. Deletions cut 5 bases from V and 4 bases from J, with 15 bases between. The CDR3 here is CASSLDPVLNQPQHF. CDR3 DNA: TGTGCCAGCAGCCTAGACCCAGTACTAAATCAGCCCCAGCATTTT. Based on the CDR3 plus reference TRBV7-9 and TRBJ1-5, the full variable domain is DTGVSQNPRHKITKRGQNVTFRCDPISEHNRLYWYRQTLGQGPEFLTYFQNEAQLEKSRLLSDRFSAERPKGSFSTLEIQRTEQGDSAMYLCASSLDPVLNQPQHFGDGTRLSIL.

The chain combines TRBV11-2 with TRBJ2-3; perhaps TRBD2 as D (6 bases). This CDR3 is built from 14 residues. Trimming left V 1 base short and J 5 bases short, with 10 bases between. Germline V gene data show CDR1 as SGHAT and CDR2 as FQNNGV. CDR3 nucleotides: TGTGCCAGCAGCTTAGCCGGGGAGGAAGATACGCAGTATTTT. As protein: CASSLAGEEDTQYF. Looking up the rest from reference TRBV11-2 and TRBJ2-3 gives the full variable domain: EAGVAQSPRYKIIEKRQSVAFWCNPISGHATLYWYQQILGQGPKLLIQFQNNGVVDDSQLPKDRFSAERLKGVDSTLKIQPAKLEDSAVYLCASSLAGEEDTQYFGPGTRLTVL.

With respect to this clonotype: This may be a read error, as it is one base from a much larger clone. The chain carries TRBV7-9 and TRBJ2-2; the D gene is possibly TRBD2 (6 bases). Germline V gene lookup returns CDR1 SEHNR and CDR2 FQNEAQ (reference sequence). This CDR3 is built from 12 residues. The CDR3 DNA sequence: TGTGCCAGCAGCTACTTGGGCGGGGAGCTGTCTTTT. As protein: CASSYLGGELSF.